The 20 T cell receptor beta chains below come from one sample, sequenced in a study of CD8+CD57+ T cells in acquired aplastic anemia. Flow cytometry had shown expanded CD8+CD57+ cells in the patients chosen for sequencing. Genomic DNA was employed as the template in profiling TCR beta VDJ and CDR3. TCRdb recomputed calls from the reads with MiXCR, one row per CDR3 protein. Of over 150,000 distinct CDR3 sequences in the sample, 45% to 60% were seen once. Sequencing was performed on sorted CD4+, CD8+, or CD8+CD57+ T cells (not recorded which) from PBMCs. The receptors here all came from a human donor with aplastic anemia.

This clonotype was counted many times. The chain has TRBV5-4 and TRBJ2-7, with 7 nucleotides matching TRBD1. In germline, CDR1 is SGHNT, CDR2 YYREEE (reference sequence). The CDR3 contains 14 residues. The J segment lost 1 base and the V segment lost 7 bases, leaving 8 bases of the junction unmatched. CDR3 loop: CASRLQQGSYEQYF. CDR3 DNA sequence: TGTGCCAGCCGACTCCAACAGGGGTCCTACGAGCAGTACTTC.

The chain employs TRBV19 and TRBJ1-1, with D hard to call. Trimming pared 8 bases from V and 2 bases from J, leaving 9 bases between. Per germline, CDR1 LNHDA and CDR2 SQIVND (reference sequence). This CDR3 contains 12 residues. CDR3 protein: CASGWSNTEAFF. The CDR3 nucleotides are TGTGCCAGTGGATGGAGCAACACTGAAGCTTTCTTT.

This rearrangement joins TRBV16 to TRBJ1-4; no clear D. CDR1 and CDR2 from the germline V gene are KGHSY and FQNENV. The CDR3 is 14 residues long. Trimming shortened V by 3 bases and J by 0 bases, and 5 bases separated the two germline ends. This chain's CDR3 is CASSHGATNEKLFF. The CDR3 DNA reads TGTGCCAGCAGCCACGGAGCAACTAATGAAAAACTGTTTTTT.

The chain has TRBV20-1 and TRBJ2-5; unclear D gene. The ends were cut back, 1 base at V and 6 bases at J, with 9 bases in the middle. The germline gives CDR1 DFQATT, CDR2 SNEGSKA (reference sequence). This CDR3 has 12 amino acids. DNA for the CDR3: TGCAGTGCTAGAGGGGTAGGACAGACCCAGTACTTC. Translated: CSARGVGQTQYF.

This clonotype appeared a single time. This chain uses TRBV7-2 with TRBJ1-3, with 9 bases identical to TRBD1. The CDR3 is made up of 14 amino acids. V dropped 5 bases and J dropped 8; count of bases not matched to a gene: 7. CDR1 and CDR2 from the germline V gene are SGHTA and FQGNSA. In DNA, the CDR3 is TGTGCCAGCAGCACGACGGACAGGGGTTACACCATATATTTT. Its protein is CASSTTDRGYTIYF.

V is TRBV6-4 and J is TRBJ2-3, with 10 nucleotides matching TRBD1. Trimming at V came to 5 bases and at J to 1 base, leaving 6 bases not matched to a gene. Germline-derived CDR1 and CDR2 are MRHNA and SNTAGT. The CDR3 is 16 residues long. The CDR3 DNA sequence: TGTGCCAGCAGTCACACCGGACAGGGGGGCACAGATACGCAGTATTTT. Its translation is CASSHTGQGGTDTQYF.

This chain links TRBV2 with TRBJ1-5; a weak D match, TRBD1 (6 bases). V was trimmed by 3 bases and J by 5 bases, leaving 11 bases between them. The germline CDR1 and CDR2 sequences are SNHLY and FYNNEI. The CDR3 runs 14 residues. CDR3 loop: CASSDGRGHQPQHF. CDR3 bases: TGTGCCAGCAGTGACGGCAGGGGCCATCAGCCCCAGCATTTT.

This clonotype was observed a single time. CDR3 residues: CATSDLTGEPQHF. CDR3 coding DNA: TGTGCCACCAGTGATCTGACCGGAGAACCCCAGCATTTT. This chain joins TRBV24-1 and TRBJ1-5, with no clear D. Trimming stripped 3 bases from V and 10 bases from J, with 12 bases between. Germline assignment: CDR1 KGHDR and CDR2 SFDVKD. The CDR3 contains 13 residues.

This clonotype has only a few counts. The chain is built from TRBV15 and TRBJ2-1, with 9 nucleotides matching TRBD2. This CDR3 is 15 amino acids long. The germline CDR1 and CDR2 sequences are LNHNV and YYDKDF (reference sequence). Germline trimming cut 0 bases from V and 7 bases from J; bases unmatched to any gene: 4. CDR3 DNA sequence: TGTGCCACCAGCAGAGAGCTAGCGGGAAGTAATGAGCAGTTCTTC. Protein product: CATSRELAGSNEQFF.

The chain is built from TRBV29-1 and TRBJ1-2; no definite D call. This CDR3 has 14 residues. Between the trimmed V and J ends, which lost 3 bases and 0 bases, there was a span of 11 bases. CDR1 and CDR2 (germline): SQVTM, ANQGSEA. The CDR3 DNA reads as TGCAGCGTTGATTCGGGGAATCCTAACTATGGCTACACCTTC. Its protein product is CSVDSGNPNYGYTF.

This clonotype has a count of ten or more. The V and J genes are TRBV5-1 and TRBJ1-2, with 9 bases identical to TRBD1. The junction had 6 bases not matched to a gene; V was cut back by 4 bases and J by 2 bases. Germline CDR1 reads SGHRS; CDR2 reads YFSETQ. CDR3 length: 15 amino acids. For the CDR3, the DNA is TGCGCCAGCAGCCCGGGAGACAGGGGGAACTATGGCTACACCTTC. Its translation: CASSPGDRGNYGYTF.

With respect to this clonotype: Since a much larger clone is just one base distant, this may be a read error. The CDR3 carries no conserved terminal phenylalanine or tryptophan, so it likely arises from a read error. CDR3 in amino acids: CSARPGTGLYGYTL. Here the CDR3 DNA reads TGCAGTGCTAGACCCGGGACAGGTCTTTATGGCTACACCCTC. V and J are TRBV20-1 and TRBJ1-2, with TRBD1 matching over 8 bases. This CDR3 has 14 residues. V lost 2 bases and J lost 5; bases outside the gene matches: 7. Germline V CDR1 and CDR2: DFQATT, SNEGSKA (reference sequence).

This clonotype has at least ten counts. The chain combines TRBV6-6 with TRBJ2-7; 9 nucleotides align to TRBD2. V was clipped by 0 bases and J by 3 bases; unmatched bases: 9. CDR1 and CDR2 (germline): MNHNY, SVGAGI (reference sequence). The CDR3 length is 17 residues. Written as DNA, the CDR3 is TGTGCCAGCAGTTACTCAGGTCCAGCGGGGGGCTTCTACGAGCAGTACTTC. The encoded protein is CASSYSGPAGGFYEQYF.

This rearrangement joins TRBV2 to TRBJ1-3, with D maybe TRBD1 (5 bases). Germline V gives CDR1 SNHLY, CDR2 FYNNEI. Trimming took off 8 bases at V and 3 bases at J, with 14 bases between the two ends. This CDR3 has 14 amino acids. For the CDR3, the DNA is TGTGCCAGCTCCCGAAGGGACGGTGGAAACACCATATATTTT. Its protein product is CASSRRDGGNTIYF. The full variable domain, rest sourced from reference TRBV2 and TRBJ1-3, is EPEVTQTPSHQVTQMGQEVILRCVPISNHLYFYWYRQILGQKVEFLVSFYNNEISEKSEIFDDQFSVERPDGSNFTLKIRSTKLEDSAMYFCASSRRDGGNTIYFGEGSWLTVV.

J is TRBJ2-7 and V is TRBV19; the D gene could be TRBD1 or TRBD2 (5 bases each). From germline, CDR1 is LNHDA and CDR2 SQIVND (reference sequence). CDR3 length: 14 residues. The V end was cut by 6 bases, the J end by 3 bases, with 15 bases between. The CDR3 reads CASRRDGFNYEQYF. CDR3 nucleotide sequence: TGTGCCAGTAGGAGGGACGGATTTAACTACGAGCAGTACTTC.

This chain links TRBV20-1 with TRBJ1-1; D is ambiguous. V was pared by 1 base and J by 0 bases, with 6 bases between. From germline, CDR1 is DFQATT and CDR2 SNEGSKA (reference sequence). The CDR3 extends over 13 amino acids. CDR3 in DNA: TGCAGTGCTAGAGTACGGATGAACACTGAAGCTTTCTTT. Protein: CSARVRMNTEAFF.

This chain links TRBV10-3 with TRBJ2-5; D gene unclear. CDR1 and CDR2 from the germline V gene are ENHRY and SYGVKD. V lost 10 bases and J lost 4, with 16 bases in between. CDR3 length: 13 amino acids. In DNA, the CDR3 is TGTGCCAGCACCCGCCAGCCGAGAGAGACCCAGTACTTC. It encodes CASTRQPRETQYF.

This clonotype was detected many times. This chain links TRBV5-1 with TRBJ2-1, with 7 bases that match TRBD2. The V gene end was trimmed by 5 bases and the J gene end by 4 bases; junction bases not matched to a gene: 9. Germline CDR1 and CDR2: SGHRS and YFSETQ. The CDR3 length is 15 residues. CDR3 bases: TGCGCCAGCAGTCTAGAAGCGGGGCCGTACAATGAGCAGTTCTTC. As protein: CASSLEAGPYNEQFF. The full variable domain, in which reference TRBV5-1 and TRBJ2-1 provide the parts outside the CDR3, is KAGVTQTPRYLIKTRGQQVTLSCSPISGHRSVSWYQQTPGQGLQFLFEYFSETQRNKGNFPGRFSGRQFSNSRSEMNVSTLELGDSALYLCASSLEAGPYNEQFFGPGTRLTVL.

This clonotype was detected many times. J is TRBJ1-1 and V is TRBV5-4; D unresolved. CDR3 length equals 14 residues. With 1 base removed from V and 5 bases from J, the gap between germline ends came to 12 bases. Germline CDR1 is SGHNT and CDR2 is YYREEE (reference sequence). The chain's CDR3 is CASSLLSSGTEAFF. For the CDR3, the DNA is TGTGCCAGCAGCTTGTTATCCAGCGGGACTGAAGCTTTCTTT. Using reference TRBV5-4 and TRBJ1-1 for the parts outside the CDR3, the full variable domain is ETGVTQSPTHLIKTRGQQVTLRCSSQSGHNTVSWYQQALGQGPQFIFQYYREEENGRGNFPPRFSGLQFPNYSSELNVNALELDDSALYLCASSLLSSGTEAFFGQGTRLTVV.

This clonotype was seen repeatedly, ten times or more. The V and J genes are TRBV28 and TRBJ1-2; 7 bases align to TRBD1. CDR1 and CDR2 from the germline V gene are MDHEN and SYDVKM. The CDR3 spans 14 residues. Losses at the gene ends were 6 bases for V and 4 bases for J; bases not matched to a gene: 8. The CDR3 nucleotides read TGTGCCAGCAGGTATGCGACAGGGTCCTATGGCTACACCTTC. It codes for CASRYATGSYGYTF.